The 5 T cell receptor beta chains below come from one sample, sequenced in a study of blood T cell repertoires in COVID-19. The protocol was immunoSEQ multiplex PCR, while the TCRdb copy is restricted to in-frame clones and leaves out a portion. Of roughly 180,000 clones detected, 70% to 90% appear once; the ten largest clones hold about 4.1%. Sequenced material: peripheral blood. The receptors shown here come from a woman aged 25 to 39 with acute or convalescent COVID-19.

The chain is built from TRBV6-5 and TRBJ1-5, with 7 bases fitting TRBD1. V lost 8 bases to trimming and J lost 5 bases; unmatched junction nucleotides: 6. The CDR3 consists of 13 residues. Germline CDR1 MNHEY, CDR2 SVGAGI. The CDR3 spells CASAGGLDQPQHF. CDR3 coding DNA: TGTGCCAGCGCAGGGGGGTTGGATCAGCCCCAGCATTTT.

The chain is built from TRBV6-1 and TRBJ1-2; unclear D gene. Germline assignment: CDR1 MNHNS and CDR2 SASEGT. The V gene lost 2 bases and the J gene lost 4 bases, with 8 bases spanning the gap. The CDR3 totals 13 residues. The CDR3: CASSENSFYGYTF. CDR3 sequence (DNA): TGTGCCAGCAGTGAAAACAGCTTCTATGGCTACACCTTC.

CDR3 in amino acids: CASSVAYEQYF. CDR3 sequence (DNA): TGTGCCAGCAGTGTCGCCTACGAGCAGTACTTC. The chain links TRBV7-8 to TRBJ2-7; D not resolved. CDR1 is SGHVS and CDR2 is FQNEAQ in the germline V gene. This CDR3 region has 11 residues. Trimming pared 6 bases from V and 2 bases from J, leaving 5 bases between.

This clone has a single count. V and J are TRBV19 and TRBJ2-5; possible D gene TRBD1, 5 bases. The V gene's germline CDR1 is LNHDA and CDR2 SQIVND (reference sequence). V lost 2 bases, J lost 5 bases, and 12 bases lay in between. The CDR3 covers 14 residues. CDR3 protein: CASSIQGGSETQYF. CDR3 nucleotide sequence: TGTGCCAGTAGTATACAGGGTGGTAGCGAGACCCAGTACTTC.

V usage is TRBV7-2 and J usage is TRBJ2-5, with 8 positions matching TRBD2. V shed 2 bases, J shed 4 bases, and the junction held 6 bases outside the gene matches. The CDR3 runs to 15 residues. Germline V CDR1 and CDR2: SGHTA, FQGNSA. The chain's CDR3 is CASSLRPGLGETQYF. CDR3 coding DNA: TGTGCCAGCAGCTTAAGGCCGGGACTAGGAGAGACCCAGTACTTC.